This section outlines one T cell receptor beta chain sequence together with its context. Its cognate antigen is unknown. The sample originates from a study of cytomegalovirus exposure and HLA in healthy donors. General study points: Among the CMV-associated chains, three were confirmed in vitro as specific for CMV antigens.

CDR1 and CDR2 (germline): MNHEY, SVGAGI. V dropped 2 bases and J dropped 9 bases, with 14 bases sitting between them. The CDR3 covers 13 residues. Sequencing used immunoSEQ multiplex PCR; TCRdb keeps in-frame clones, though not all of them. This repertoire shows about 160,000 clones, over 85% found once; its top ten account for under 13%. The chain carries TRBV6-5 and TRBJ2-7; unclear D gene. Sequenced sample: PBMCs. The TCR sequence derives from a woman between 18 and 29 years old in good health and CMV-seropositive. Written as DNA, the CDR3 is TGTGCCAGCAGTTACGCCGGGTCTATCGGGCAGTACTTC. This translates into CASSYAGSIGQYF.